This T cell receptor (beta chain) was identified in a study of blood T cell repertoires in COVID-19. As for the study in general: PBMCs, B-cell-depleted T cells, or T cells provided the cDNA or gDNA that made up the material.

Germline-derived CDR1 and CDR2 are SNHLY and FYNNEI. The length of the CDR3 is 16 residues. V dropped 7 bases and J dropped 7; count of bases not matched to a gene: 10. Assay: immunoSEQ multiplex PCR; the TCRdb copy retains only in-frame clones and omits some. The table lists around 270,000 clones, 70% to 90% of them singletons. The specimen sequenced was peripheral blood. The chain has TRBV2 and TRBJ2-3; 14 bases are shared with TRBD2. This sequence originates from a woman aged 50 to 60 with acute or convalescent COVID-19. CDR3 region: CASTPGLAGAGYTQYF. The CDR3 bases are TGTGCCAGCACGCCGGGACTAGCGGGAGCGGGGTATACGCAGTATTTT. The full variable domain, rest sourced from reference TRBV2 and TRBJ2-3, is EPEVTQTPSHQVTQMGQEVILRCVPISNHLYFYWYRQILGQKVEFLVSFYNNEISEKSEIFDDQFSVERPDGSNFTLKIRSTKLEDSAMYFCASTPGLAGAGYTQYFGPGTRLTVL.